One and the same sample provided the 22 T cell receptor beta chains below, sequenced in a study of neoadjuvant nivolumab and ipilimumab in lung cancer (dated by TCRdb to 2019 to 2021). The library relied on the immunoSEQ multiplex PCR assay. Here the immuneACCESS table is served through TCRdb, limited to in-frame sequences with V and J called. Missing clones are a known gap in these copies; in checked studies unresolved V genes cover under half, and the rest lacks a known reason. The sample data list fewer than 40,000 clones, and less than 95% of these were observed just once. The ten biggest clones cover approximately 5% of the sample. The time point label of this sample denotes: at surgical resection after neoadjuvant nivolumab +/- ipilimumab. Sequenced here: peripheral blood, sampled after neoadjuvant nivolumab, alone or with ipilimumab, at or shortly before surgery. The origin of the receptors is an adult with non-small cell lung cancer.

Comment on this clone: The limits of the CDR3 on the DNA are not certain, so only TCRdb's listed CDR3 is given. The gene calls are TRBV12-2 and TRBJ2-6; the table's D gene call, TRBD1, was not cross checked with the DNA. TRBV12-2 is assigned pseudogene status. The CDR3 has 17 residues if both end residues are counted. CDR3 sequence: CASRLGRVGSGANVLTF.

V is TRBV5-1 and J is TRBJ2-2; 8 nucleotides agree with TRBD2. Germline CDR1 SGHRS, CDR2 YFSETQ. The CDR3 covers 15 residues. V gave up 4 bases and J gave up 4 bases; unmatched junction bases: 6. CDR3 nucleotide sequence: TGCGCCAGCAGCATCGACGGGGGGGGCACCGGGGAGCTGTTTTTT. It specifies CASSIDGGGTGELFF. Combining the CDR3 with reference TRBV5-1 and TRBJ2-2 gives the whole variable domain KAGVTQTPRYLIKTRGQQVTLSCSPISGHRSVSWYQQTPGQGLQFLFEYFSETQRNKGNFPGRFSGRQFSNSRSEMNVSTLELGDSALYLCASSIDGGGTGELFFGEGSRLTVL.

The chain couples TRBV9 to TRBJ1-5, with unresolved D. The CDR3 runs to 13 residues. V lost 0 bases and J 5 bases, leaving 6 bases between the germline ends. CDR1 and CDR2 (germline): SGDLS, YYNGEE. CDR3 in DNA: TGTGCCAGCAGCGTAGAGATGGATCAGCCCCAGCATTTT. It codes for CASSVEMDQPQHF. Full variable domain (rest looked up from reference TRBV9 and TRBJ1-5): DSGVTQTPKHLITATGQRVTLRCSPRSGDLSVYWYQQSLDQGLQFLIQYYNGEERAKGNILERFSAQQFPDLHSELNLSSLELGDSALYFCASSVEMDQPQHFGDGTRLSIL.

The CDR3 coding sequence is TGTGCCAGTAGTATTGGCAGGGCGAACTATGGCTACACCTTC. It is translated as CASSIGRANYGYTF. The chain employs TRBV19 and TRBJ1-2; D may be TRBD1 (5 bases). Trimming left V 3 bases short and J 2 bases short, with 10 bases between. CDR1 is LNHDA and CDR2 is SQIVND in the germline V gene (reference sequence). The CDR3 runs to 14 residues.

The V call is TRBV19, the J call TRBJ1-5; possible D gene TRBD1, 5 bases. The CDR3 runs 14 residues. Trimming removed 6 bases from V and 2 bases from J, with 11 bases in between. Per germline, CDR1 LNHDA and CDR2 SQIVND (reference sequence). The CDR3, as DNA: TGTGCCAGTAGCAGGTCGGGGGGCAATCAGCCCCAGCATTTT. It codes for CASSRSGGNQPQHF.

J is TRBJ2-5 and V is TRBV7-2; the D gene could be TRBD1 or TRBD2 (5 bases each). The CDR3 extends over 15 amino acids. Trimming shortened V by 6 bases and J by 5 bases, and 19 bases separated the two germline ends. Looked up from germline, CDR1 is SGHTA and CDR2 is FQGNSA. The CDR3 protein is CASSETRGRSETQYF. For the CDR3, the DNA is TGTGCCAGCAGTGAAACTAGGGGTCGGTCTGAGACCCAGTACTTC.

The chain employs TRBV9 and TRBJ1-2, with TRBD1 as a possible D gene (6 bases). V lost 3 bases to trimming and J lost 4 bases, with 10 bases between them. Germline V gives CDR1 SGDLS, CDR2 YYNGEE. The CDR3 runs 13 residues. CDR3 in amino acids: CASSDRVGYGYTF. CDR3 nucleotide sequence: TGTGCCAGCAGCGACAGGGTGGGCTATGGCTACACCTTC.

This CDR3 reads CASKGSSYEQYF. In DNA form, the CDR3 reads TGTGCCAGCAAGGGAAGCTCCTACGAGCAGTACTTC. The rearrangement links TRBV5-4 to TRBJ2-7; D remains unclear. CDR1 is SGHNT, CDR2 YYREEE, per germline (reference sequence). This CDR3 is 12 amino acids long. V lost 6 bases, J lost 0 bases, and 7 bases lay in between.

The chain is built from TRBV2 and TRBJ1-6; 7 nucleotides match TRBD1. J was trimmed by 8 bases and V by 6 bases; bases with no gene match: 10. Germline V gene lookup returns CDR1 SNHLY and CDR2 FYNNEI. This CDR3 is 15 amino acids long. CDR3 sequence reads: CASREGASSHSPLHF. The CDR3 coding sequence is TGTGCCAGCAGAGAGGGGGCCTCCAGCCATTCACCCCTCCACTTT. Based on the CDR3 plus reference TRBV2 and TRBJ1-6, the full variable domain is EPEVTQTPSHQVTQMGQEVILRCVPISNHLYFYWYRQILGQKVEFLVSFYNNEISEKSEIFDDQFSVERPDGSNFTLKIRSTKLEDSAMYFCASREGASSHSPLHFGNGTRLTVT.

CDR3 DNA sequence: TGTGCCAGTAGTATCTCGGCCGCGAATCAGCCCCAGCATTTT. Translation gives CASSISAANQPQHF. The V gene is TRBV19, the J gene TRBJ1-5; no clear D gene. The germline V gene has CDR1 LNHDA and CDR2 SQIVND (reference sequence). Trimming shortened V by 3 bases and J by 4 bases, and 10 bases separated the two germline ends. The CDR3 is 14 residues long.

CDR3 DNA sequence: TGTGCCACCAAAAGGGTCTCTAGCACAGATACGCAGTATTTT. It yields the protein CATKRVSSTDTQYF. The chain links TRBV6-5 to TRBJ2-3, with D unclear. Per the germline V gene, CDR1 is MNHEY and CDR2 is SVGAGI. The germline V and J ends were trimmed by 10 bases and 0 bases, with 14 bases remaining between them. This CDR3 has 14 amino acids.

This chain connects TRBV7-9 to TRBJ1-2; 7 bases fit TRBD1. CDR3 length: 13 amino acids. After removal of 1 base from V and 8 bases from J, the junction contained 4 bases not matched to a gene. The germline V gene encodes CDR1 SEHNR and CDR2 FQNEAQ (reference sequence). CDR3 DNA: TGTGCCAGCAGCTTAGAACAGGGGTTCGGCTACACCTTC. Its protein product is CASSLEQGFGYTF.

The J gene is TRBJ2-7, the V gene TRBV18, with D perhaps TRBD1 (6 bases). CDR1 and CDR2 (germline): KGHSH, LQKENI. This CDR3 region has 13 residues. V was clipped by 3 bases and J by 4 bases, with 10 bases between them. This CDR3 is CASSPGAQYEQYF. The CDR3 DNA sequence: TGTGCCAGCTCACCGGGGGCCCAGTACGAGCAGTACTTC.

This chain uses TRBV7-3 with TRBJ2-2; D uncertain. The germline V gene encodes CDR1 SGHTA and CDR2 FQGTGA. The CDR3 runs to 12 residues. Trimming pared 5 bases from V and 2 bases from J, leaving 3 bases between. CDR3 nucleotide sequence: TGTGCCAGCAGCCCAAACACCGGGGAGCTGTTTTTT. This sequence encodes CASSPNTGELFF.

The rearrangement uses TRBV6-1 and TRBJ2-7, with D perhaps being TRBD1 or TRBD2 (5 bases each). The CDR3 loop spans 12 amino acids. V lost 7 bases to trimming and J lost 5 bases, with 12 bases between them. Germline V gene lookup returns CDR1 MNHNS and CDR2 SASEGT. Here the CDR3 DNA reads TGTGCCAGCACTTCGGGGCGGAACGAGCAGTACTTC. Amino acids: CASTSGRNEQYF.

This clone was seen a handful of times. The gene calls are TRBV5-1 and TRBJ1-5, with D uncertain. The ends were cut back, 0 bases at V and 7 bases at J, with 14 bases in the middle. This CDR3 has 15 amino acids. Germline-derived CDR1 and CDR2 are SGHRS and YFSETQ. CDR3 region: CASSLAGSGQQPQHF. The DNA for the CDR3 is TGCGCCAGCAGCTTGGCCGGGTCAGGTCAACAGCCCCAGCATTTT.

This chain uses TRBV18 with TRBJ2-7; 7 bases line up with TRBD1. Germline V gene lookup returns CDR1 KGHSH and CDR2 LQKENI. The CDR3 sequence is 14 residues long. The V and J ends lost 2 bases and 3 bases, in that order; junction bases with no gene match: 4. This CDR3 reads CASSPGQGDYEQYF. CDR3 coding DNA: TGTGCCAGCTCACCAGGGCAGGGGGACTACGAGCAGTACTTC.

This sequence joins TRBV5-6 and TRBJ1-1, with TRBD1 matching over 10 bases. This CDR3 comprises 14 residues. The germline V gene has CDR1 SGHDT and CDR2 YYEEEE. V lost 3 bases to trimming and J lost 2 bases; unmatched junction nucleotides: 1. The CDR3: CASSWDRGNTEAFF. CDR3 nucleotides: TGTGCCAGCAGCTGGGACAGGGGAAACACTGAAGCTTTCTTT. The whole variable domain, filled in from reference TRBV5-6 and TRBJ1-1, reads DAGVTQSPTHLIKTRGQQVTLRCSPKSGHDTVSWYQQALGQGPQFIFQYYEEEERQRGNFPDRFSGHQFPNYSSELNVNALLLGDSALYLCASSWDRGNTEAFFGQGTRLTVV.

This chain joins TRBV5-1 and TRBJ1-2; no definite D call. V lost 0 bases and J lost 8, with 11 bases in between. This CDR3 region has 13 residues. The germline CDR1 and CDR2 sequences are SGHRS and YFSETQ. The CDR3 coding sequence is TGCGCCAGCAGCTTGGACAGCCTCGGGGGCTACACCTTC. It translates to CASSLDSLGGYTF.

This clone has only one observation. This rearrangement joins TRBV6-1 to TRBJ2-2; D gene unclear. V was cut by 7 bases and J by 1 base, with 10 bases left in between. Germline-derived CDR1 and CDR2 are MNHNS and SASEGT. The CDR3 is 14 residues long. CDR3 nucleotide sequence: TGTGCCAGCACCCCCCTCTTGAACACCGGGGAGCTGTTTTTT. Amino acid sequence: CASTPLLNTGELFF.

This clone has just a few counts. CDR3 DNA sequence: TGTGCCAGCAGCTTAAATCAAAACTATGGCTACACCTTC. Encoded protein: CASSLNQNYGYTF. The rearrangement joins TRBV13 to TRBJ1-2; unclear D gene. V was clipped by 2 bases and J by 2 bases, with 6 bases between them. Germline CDR1 PRHDT, CDR2 FYEKMQ (reference sequence). The CDR3 totals 13 residues. The variable domain in full, with the rest retrieved from reference TRBV13 and TRBJ1-2, is AAGVIQSPRHLIKEKRETATLKCYPIPRHDTVYWYQQGPGQDPQFLISFYEKMQSDKGSIPDRFSAQQFSDYHSELNMSSLELGDSALYFCASSLNQNYGYTFGSGTRLTVV.

The chain recombines TRBV10-3 with TRBJ2-5, with no clear D. The length of the CDR3 is 12 residues. V shed 4 bases and J shed 1 base, with 4 bases lying between them. Germline CDR1 is ENHRY and CDR2 is SYGVKD. The CDR3 nucleotides are TGTGCCATCAGTGCCCTCCAAGAGACCCAGTACTTC. The encoded protein is CAISALQETQYF.